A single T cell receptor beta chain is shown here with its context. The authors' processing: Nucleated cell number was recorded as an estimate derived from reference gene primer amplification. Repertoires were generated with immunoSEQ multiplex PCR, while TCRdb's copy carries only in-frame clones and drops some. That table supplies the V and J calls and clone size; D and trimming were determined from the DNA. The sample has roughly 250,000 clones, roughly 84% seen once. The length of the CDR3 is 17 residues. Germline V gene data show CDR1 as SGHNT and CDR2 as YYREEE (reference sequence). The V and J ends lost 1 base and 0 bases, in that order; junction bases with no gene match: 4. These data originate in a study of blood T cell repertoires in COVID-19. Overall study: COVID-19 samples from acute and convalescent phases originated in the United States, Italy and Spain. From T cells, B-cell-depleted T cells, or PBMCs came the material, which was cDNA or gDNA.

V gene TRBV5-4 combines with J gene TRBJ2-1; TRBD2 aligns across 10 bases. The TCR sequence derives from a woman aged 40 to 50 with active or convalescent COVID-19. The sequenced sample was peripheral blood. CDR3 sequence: CASSLSPSGGSYNEQFF. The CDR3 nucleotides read TGTGCCAGCAGCTTGTCCCCTAGCGGGGGCTCCTACAATGAGCAGTTCTTC.